Below, 20 T cell receptor beta chains from the same sample are listed, as sequenced in a study of shared clonotypes between healthy human individuals. Assay: immunoSEQ multiplex PCR; the TCRdb copy retains only in-frame clones and omits some. The sample records 2 million to 3 million clones, over 85% being singletons. The material sequenced was naive CD4+ T cells from PBMCs. The subset denotes: CD45RA+ positively selected. The origin of the receptors is a man aged 18 to 35 in good health. Some clones in this sample may be carry-over from other donors' samples.

V and J are TRBV14 and TRBJ2-3; perhaps TRBD1 as D (6 bases). The germline V and J ends were trimmed by 1 base and 3 bases, with 17 bases remaining between them. This CDR3 comprises 17 residues. In germline, CDR1 is SGHDN, CDR2 FVKESK. DNA for the CDR3: TGTGCCAGCAGCCAAGTCCAGGGGACCAGACGAACAGATACGCAGTATTTT. Its protein is CASSQVQGTRRTDTQYF.

The chain uses TRBV11-2 and TRBJ1-1; D remains unclear. The CDR3 is made up of 13 amino acids. Trimming took 0 bases from V and 4 from J, leaving 6 bases between them. Germline CDR1 SGHAT, CDR2 FQNNGV. This CDR3 reads CASSLDWSTEAFF. The CDR3 bases are TGTGCCAGCAGCTTAGATTGGAGCACTGAAGCTTTCTTT.

The genes are TRBV11-2 and TRBJ2-3; 8 bases fit TRBD1. The germline gives CDR1 SGHAT, CDR2 FQNNGV. V was pared by 5 bases and J by 8 bases, with 15 bases of the junction left unmatched. This CDR3 is built from 16 residues. Here the CDR3 reads CASSEDRVVLAGTQYF. CDR3 DNA: TGTGCCAGCAGCGAGGACAGGGTTGTTTTAGCTGGTACGCAGTATTTT.

This clone was recorded only once. Other DNA sequences in the same sample also yield this CDR3. The chain has TRBV9 and TRBJ2-2; TRBD2 might be the D (5 bases). The CDR3 is made up of 16 amino acids. From germline, CDR1 is SGDLS and CDR2 YYNGEE. V lost 1 base to trimming and J lost 2 bases, with 12 bases between them. Written as DNA, the CDR3 is TGTGCCAGCAGCGTAAGAGGTAGCGCAAACACCGGGGAGCTGTTTTTT. This sequence encodes CASSVRGSANTGELFF.

The rearrangement joins TRBV7-6 to TRBJ1-2; D is undetermined. V shed 5 bases and J shed 3 bases, with 13 bases lying between them. This CDR3 has 14 amino acids. CDR1 is SGHVS, CDR2 FNYEAQ, per germline. CDR3 sequence: CASSQAPEDYGYTF. The DNA of the CDR3 is TGTGCCAGCAGCCAGGCCCCGGAGGACTATGGCTACACCTTC.

This chain joins TRBV5-1 and TRBJ2-7, with D uncertain. Trimming took off 4 bases at V and 3 bases at J, with 14 bases between the two ends. Germline CDR1 reads SGHRS; CDR2 reads YFSETQ. The CDR3 extends over 14 amino acids. In nucleotides, the CDR3 is TGCGCCAGCAGCAGGGATTTAACAAACTACGAGCAGTACTTC. Its translation: CASSRDLTNYEQYF.

The V and J genes are TRBV6-5 and TRBJ2-5, with D perhaps TRBD1 or TRBD2 (5 bases each). Germline V lookup: CDR1 MNHEY, CDR2 SVGAGI. The CDR3 loop spans 15 amino acids. V was pared by 6 bases and J by 4 bases, with 18 bases between. CDR3 sequence (DNA): TGTGCCAGCAGCCCCCCCCAGGGACGTGTAGAGACCCAGTACTTC. This codes for CASSPPQGRVETQYF.

As DNA, the CDR3 is TGTGCCAGCAGCTTAATGCCCTTTGGACAGGGCGGTGAAGCTTTCTTT. Translated, it gives CASSLMPFGQGGEAFF. This chain connects TRBV7-6 to TRBJ1-1, with 8 bases fitting TRBD1. CDR3 length: 16 residues. The germline V gene encodes CDR1 SGHVS and CDR2 FNYEAQ. V trimming: 2 bases; J trimming: 7 bases; junction bases outside the gene matches: 12.

This clone was observed a handful of times. CDR3 nucleotides: TGTGCCTGGAGTGTGTCAGGGGGCTACAATCAGCCCCAGCATTTT. This sequence encodes CAWSVSGGYNQPQHF. The chain combines TRBV30 with TRBJ1-5, with TRBD1 identical over 8 bases. The germline V gene encodes CDR1 GTSNPN and CDR2 SVGIG (reference sequence). The CDR3 totals 15 residues. V gave up 0 bases and J gave up 3 bases; unmatched junction bases: 4.

V and J are TRBV7-8 and TRBJ2-5, with D perhaps TRBD1 or TRBD2 (5 bases each). The V end lost 11 bases, the J end lost 4 bases, and 14 bases lay between the germline ends. Germline CDR1 and CDR2: SGHVS and FQNEAQ. The CDR3 runs 12 residues. DNA for the CDR3: TGTGCCTGCGGGCAGGGCGGAGAGACCCAGTACTTC. It specifies CACGQGGETQYF.

J is TRBJ2-5 and V is TRBV6-5; the match to TRBD2 covers 11 bases. The J call may be wrong; the DNA end is better matched by TRBJ2-7. The CDR3 extends over 14 amino acids. The V gene's germline CDR1 is MNHEY and CDR2 SVGAGI. Here the CDR3 reads CASSLLAGESEQYF. For the CDR3, the DNA is TGTGCCAGCAGTTTACTAGCGGGAGAGAGCGAGCAGTACTTC.

Of note for this clone: In the same sample, other DNA sequences code for this CDR3. The DNA for the CDR3 is TGTGCCAGCAGTTTGCAGGGTCGGGAGACCCAGTACTTC. The encoded protein is CASSLQGRETQYF. The chain has TRBV28 and TRBJ2-5; tentative D call: TRBD1 (5 bases). The V gene's germline CDR1 is MDHEN and CDR2 SYDVKM. This CDR3 spans 13 amino acids. Trimming took 3 bases from V and 5 from J, leaving 10 bases between them. Combining the CDR3 with reference TRBV28 and TRBJ2-5 gives the whole variable domain DVKVTQSSRYLVKRTGEKVFLECVQDMDHENMFWYRQDPGLGLRLIYFSYDVKMKEKGDIPEGYSVSREKKERFSLILESASTNQTSMYLCASSLQGRETQYFGPGTRLLVL.

Written as DNA, the CDR3 is TGCAGCGTTGTAGATGGGATCGGGAATGAGCAGTTCTTC. It translates to CSVVDGIGNEQFF. The chain has TRBV29-1 and TRBJ2-1; no firm D call. Germline V CDR1 and CDR2: SQVTM, ANQGSEA. V gave up 4 bases and J gave up 7 bases, with 14 bases separating them. The CDR3 covers 13 residues.

This chain joins TRBV2 and TRBJ2-7; 7 bases are shared with TRBD2. The germline gives CDR1 SNHLY, CDR2 FYNNEI. With V trimmed by 1 base and J by 1 base, 4 bases remained unmatched. This CDR3 has 15 residues. CDR3 bases: TGTGCCAGCAGTGAAGAGCGGGGAAGGTCCTACGAGCAGTACTTC. Amino acids: CASSEERGRSYEQYF.

V gene TRBV5-1 combines with J gene TRBJ1-2, with 8 bases aligning to TRBD1. The germline V gene encodes CDR1 SGHRS and CDR2 YFSETQ. Trimming took 1 base from V and 6 from J; bases not matched to a gene: 11. The length of the CDR3 is 16 residues. CDR3 sequence: CASSLTVGQGSHGYTF. As DNA, the CDR3 is TGCGCCAGCAGCTTGACGGTCGGACAGGGTTCACATGGCTACACCTTC. Together with reference TRBV5-1 and TRBJ1-2, the CDR3 gives the full variable domain: KAGVTQTPRYLIKTRGQQVTLSCSPISGHRSVSWYQQTPGQGLQFLFEYFSETQRNKGNFPGRFSGRQFSNSRSEMNVSTLELGDSALYLCASSLTVGQGSHGYTFGSGTRLTVV.

The chain links TRBV28 to TRBJ2-7, with 8 bases aligning to TRBD1. With V trimmed by 4 bases and J by 3 bases, 8 bases remained unmatched. Germline values: CDR1 MDHEN, CDR2 SYDVKM. The CDR3 runs 15 residues. This CDR3 reads CASSSLDRAVYEQYF. The CDR3 region has the DNA TGTGCCAGCAGTTCCCTGGACAGGGCCGTCTACGAGCAGTACTTC.

The chain is built from TRBV6-1 and TRBJ2-3; TRBD1 matches at 11 bases. Germline-derived CDR1 and CDR2 are MNHNS and SASEGT. The V and J ends lost 4 bases and 4 bases, in that order; junction bases with no gene match: 4. The CDR3 has 15 amino acids. The CDR3 loop is CASSAGDRGADTQYF. The CDR3 DNA sequence: TGTGCCAGCAGTGCCGGGGACAGGGGGGCAGATACGCAGTATTTT.

Worth noting for this clone: An end of the junction does not agree with germline; a read error may underlie this. The rearrangement uses TRBV11-2 and TRBJ1-5, with 7 positions matching TRBD1. Germline CDR1 is SGHAT and CDR2 is FQNNGV. The CDR3 length is 15 residues. The CDR3 is CASSLDRQGGQPQHF. In nucleotides, the CDR3 is TGTGCCAGCAGCTTAGATCGACAGGGAGGCCAGCCCCAACATTTT.

The chain combines TRBV2 with TRBJ2-5; 7 bases are a match to TRBD2. The CDR3 loop spans 12 amino acids. The V gene's germline CDR1 is SNHLY and CDR2 FYNNEI. J was trimmed by 0 bases and V by 9 bases; bases with no gene match: 1. CDR3 loop: CARGTNQETQYF. Here the CDR3 DNA reads TGTGCCAGGGGGACTAACCAAGAGACCCAGTACTTC.

This sequence joins TRBV5-6 and TRBJ1-1; D perhaps matches TRBD1 (5 bases). The CDR3 sequence is 17 residues long. CDR1 SGHDT and CDR2 YYEEEE come from the germline V gene. V was cut by 4 bases and J by 1 base, with 20 bases left in between. For the CDR3, the DNA is TGTGCCAGCAGCAGTCCCGGGGCTTGGAGAGGGAACACTGAAGCTTTCTTT. This gives the protein CASSSPGAWRGNTEAFF.